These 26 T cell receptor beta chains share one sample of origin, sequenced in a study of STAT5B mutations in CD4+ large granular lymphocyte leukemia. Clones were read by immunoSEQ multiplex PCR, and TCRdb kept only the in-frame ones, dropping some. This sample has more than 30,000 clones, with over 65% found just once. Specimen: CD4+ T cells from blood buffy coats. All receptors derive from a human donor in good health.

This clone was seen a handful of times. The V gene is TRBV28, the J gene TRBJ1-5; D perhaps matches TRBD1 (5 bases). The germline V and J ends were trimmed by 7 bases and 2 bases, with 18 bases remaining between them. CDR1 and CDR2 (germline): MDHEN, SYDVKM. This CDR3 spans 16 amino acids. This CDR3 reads CASKDWGVGGNQPQHF. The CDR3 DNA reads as TGTGCCAGCAAAGATTGGGGGGTTGGAGGCAATCAGCCCCAGCATTTT.

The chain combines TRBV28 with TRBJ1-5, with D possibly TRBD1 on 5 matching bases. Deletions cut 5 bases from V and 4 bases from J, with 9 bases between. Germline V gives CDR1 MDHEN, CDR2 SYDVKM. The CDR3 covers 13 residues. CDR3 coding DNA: TGTGCCAGCAGTCCTGGGGGGAATCAGCCCCAGCATTTT. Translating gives CASSPGGNQPQHF.

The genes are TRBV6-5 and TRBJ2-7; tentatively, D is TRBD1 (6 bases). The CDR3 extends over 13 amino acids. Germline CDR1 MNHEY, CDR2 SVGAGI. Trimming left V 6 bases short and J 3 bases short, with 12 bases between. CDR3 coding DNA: TGTGCCAGCAGACGGACAGCTGTCTACGAGCAGTACTTC. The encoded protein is CASRRTAVYEQYF.

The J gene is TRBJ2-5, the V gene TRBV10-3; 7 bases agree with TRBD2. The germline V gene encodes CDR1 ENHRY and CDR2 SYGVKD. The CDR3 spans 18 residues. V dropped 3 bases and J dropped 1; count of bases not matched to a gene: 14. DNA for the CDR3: TGTGCCATCAGTGAAGCCTCGCGATCCTTAGCGGGCCAAGAGACCCAGTACTTC. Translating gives CAISEASRSLAGQETQYF.

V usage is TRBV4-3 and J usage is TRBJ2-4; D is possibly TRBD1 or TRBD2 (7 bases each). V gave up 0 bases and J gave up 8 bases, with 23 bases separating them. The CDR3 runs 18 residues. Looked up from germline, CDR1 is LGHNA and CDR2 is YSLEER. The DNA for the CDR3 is TGCGCCAGCAGCCAAGATGCCCGGCGAGCGACAGGGAGGGACATTCAGTACTTC. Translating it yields CASSQDARRATGRDIQYF.

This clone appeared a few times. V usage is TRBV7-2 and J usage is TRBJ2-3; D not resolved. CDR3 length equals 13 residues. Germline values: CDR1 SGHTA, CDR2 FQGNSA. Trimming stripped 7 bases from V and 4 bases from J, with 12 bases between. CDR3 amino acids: CASIFGGADTQYF. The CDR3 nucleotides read TGTGCCAGCATCTTCGGTGGGGCAGATACGCAGTATTTT.

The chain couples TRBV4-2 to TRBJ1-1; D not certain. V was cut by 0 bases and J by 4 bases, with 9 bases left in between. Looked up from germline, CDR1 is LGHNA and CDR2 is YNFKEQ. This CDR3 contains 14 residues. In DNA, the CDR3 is TGTGCCAGCAGCCAAGAGCCGGGATCCACTGAAGCTTTCTTT. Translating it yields CASSQEPGSTEAFF.

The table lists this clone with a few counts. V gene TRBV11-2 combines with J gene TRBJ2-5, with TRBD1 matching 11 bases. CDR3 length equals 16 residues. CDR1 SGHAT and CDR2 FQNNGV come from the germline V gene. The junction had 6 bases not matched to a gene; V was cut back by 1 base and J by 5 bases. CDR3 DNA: TGTGCCAGCAGCTTAGTCGGACAGGGGGCTGGCGAGACCCAGTACTTC. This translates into CASSLVGQGAGETQYF.

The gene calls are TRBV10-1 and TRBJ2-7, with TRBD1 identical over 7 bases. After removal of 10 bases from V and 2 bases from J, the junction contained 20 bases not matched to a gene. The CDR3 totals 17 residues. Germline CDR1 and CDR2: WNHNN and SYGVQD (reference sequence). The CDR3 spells CATYVPSPDRAPYEQYF. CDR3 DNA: TGCGCCACCTACGTTCCTTCCCCAGACAGGGCCCCCTACGAGCAGTACTTC.

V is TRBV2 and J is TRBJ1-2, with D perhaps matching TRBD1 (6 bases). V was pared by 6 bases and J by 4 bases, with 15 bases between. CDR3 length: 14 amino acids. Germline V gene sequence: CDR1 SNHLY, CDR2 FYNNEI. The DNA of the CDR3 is TGTGCCAGCAGGGGGGGGCAGCCTACCTATGGCTACACCTTC. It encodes CASRGGQPTYGYTF.

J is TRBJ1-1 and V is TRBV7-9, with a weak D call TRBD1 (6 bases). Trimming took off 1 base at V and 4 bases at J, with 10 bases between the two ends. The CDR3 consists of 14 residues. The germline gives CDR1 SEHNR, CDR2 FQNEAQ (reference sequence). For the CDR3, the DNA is TGTGCCAGCAGCTTAGAGGACAGCCGCACTGAAGCTTTCTTT. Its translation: CASSLEDSRTEAFF.

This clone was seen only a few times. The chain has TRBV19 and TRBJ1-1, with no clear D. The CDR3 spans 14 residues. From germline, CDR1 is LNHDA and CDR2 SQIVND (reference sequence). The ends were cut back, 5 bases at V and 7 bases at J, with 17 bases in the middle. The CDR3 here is CASSFWAEHGEAFF. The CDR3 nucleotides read TGTGCCAGTAGTTTCTGGGCCGAACATGGTGAAGCTTTCTTT.

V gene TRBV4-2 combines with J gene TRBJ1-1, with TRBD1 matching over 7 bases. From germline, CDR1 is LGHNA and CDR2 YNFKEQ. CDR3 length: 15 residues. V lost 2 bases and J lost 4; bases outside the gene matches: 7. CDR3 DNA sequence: TGTGCCAGCAGCCAAACGACAGGGTTGTCCACTGAAGCTTTCTTT. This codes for CASSQTTGLSTEAFF.

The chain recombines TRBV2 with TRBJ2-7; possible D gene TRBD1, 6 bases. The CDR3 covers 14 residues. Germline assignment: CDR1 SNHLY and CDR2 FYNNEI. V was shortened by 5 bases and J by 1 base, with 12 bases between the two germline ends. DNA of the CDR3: TGTGCCAGCAGTCTAGACAGGAGATCCTACGAGCAGTACTTC. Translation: CASSLDRRSYEQYF.

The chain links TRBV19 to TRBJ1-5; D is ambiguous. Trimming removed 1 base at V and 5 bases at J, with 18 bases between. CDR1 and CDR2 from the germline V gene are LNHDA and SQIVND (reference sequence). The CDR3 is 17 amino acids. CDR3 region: CASSIVFSAGFDQPQHF. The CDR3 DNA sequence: TGTGCCAGTAGTATAGTTTTCTCGGCAGGCTTTGATCAGCCCCAGCATTTT. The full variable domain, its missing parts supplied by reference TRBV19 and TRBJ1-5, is DGGITQSPKYLFRKEGQNVTLSCEQNLNHDAMYWYRQDPGQGLRLIYYSQIVNDFQKGDIAEGYSVSREKKESFPLTVTSAQKNPTAFYLCASSIVFSAGFDQPQHFGDGTRLSIL.

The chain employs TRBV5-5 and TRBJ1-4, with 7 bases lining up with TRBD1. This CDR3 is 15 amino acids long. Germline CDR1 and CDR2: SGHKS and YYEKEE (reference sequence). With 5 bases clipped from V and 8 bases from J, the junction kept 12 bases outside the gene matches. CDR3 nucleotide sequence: TGTGCCAGCAGGTGGTCCGACAGGGCGGCGGAAAAACTGTTTTTT. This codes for CASRWSDRAAEKLFF.

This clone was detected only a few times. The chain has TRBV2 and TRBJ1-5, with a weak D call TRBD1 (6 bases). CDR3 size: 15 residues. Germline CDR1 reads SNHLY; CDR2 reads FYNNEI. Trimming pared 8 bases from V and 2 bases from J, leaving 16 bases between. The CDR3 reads CASQSMRQGNQPQHF. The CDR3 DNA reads TGTGCCAGCCAGTCGATGCGACAGGGCAATCAGCCCCAGCATTTT. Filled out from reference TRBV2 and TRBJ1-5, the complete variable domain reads EPEVTQTPSHQVTQMGQEVILRCVPISNHLYFYWYRQILGQKVEFLVSFYNNEISEKSEIFDDQFSVERPDGSNFTLKIRSTKLEDSAMYFCASQSMRQGNQPQHFGDGTRLSIL.

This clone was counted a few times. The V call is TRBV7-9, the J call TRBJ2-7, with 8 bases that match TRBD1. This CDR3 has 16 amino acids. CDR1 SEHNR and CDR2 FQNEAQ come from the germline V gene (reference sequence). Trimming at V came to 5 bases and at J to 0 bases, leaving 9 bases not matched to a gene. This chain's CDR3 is CASSPRNRGDSYEQYF. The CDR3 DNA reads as TGTGCCAGCAGCCCTAGGAACAGGGGGGACTCCTACGAGCAGTACTTC.

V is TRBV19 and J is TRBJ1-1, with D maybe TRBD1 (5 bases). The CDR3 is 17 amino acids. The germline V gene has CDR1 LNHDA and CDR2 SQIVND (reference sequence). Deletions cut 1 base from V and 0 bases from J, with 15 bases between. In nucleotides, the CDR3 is TGTGCCAGTAGTATAGTGTGGCAGGGTTACATGAACACTGAAGCTTTCTTT. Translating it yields CASSIVWQGYMNTEAFF.

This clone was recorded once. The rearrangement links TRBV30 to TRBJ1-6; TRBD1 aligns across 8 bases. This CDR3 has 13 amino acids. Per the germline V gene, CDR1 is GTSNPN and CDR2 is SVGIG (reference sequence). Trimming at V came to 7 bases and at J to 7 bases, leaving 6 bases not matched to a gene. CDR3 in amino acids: CALRTGSNSPLHF. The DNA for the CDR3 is TGTGCCTTGCGGACAGGGTCAAATTCACCCCTCCACTTT. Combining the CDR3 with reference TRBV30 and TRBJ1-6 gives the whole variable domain SQTIHQWPATLVQPVGSPLSLECTVEGTSNPNLYWYRQAAGRGLQLLFYSVGIGQISSEVPQNLSASRPQDRQFILSSKKLLLSDSGFYLCALRTGSNSPLHFGNGTRLTVT.

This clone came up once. Here the CDR3 DNA reads TGTGCCAGCACCCGGGATCTCTACACCGGGGAGCTGTTTTTT. Amino acid sequence: CASTRDLYTGELFF. V and J are TRBV27 and TRBJ2-2; the D gene is possibly TRBD2 (5 bases). Looked up from germline, CDR1 is MNHEY and CDR2 is SMNVEV (reference sequence). V lost 7 bases to trimming and J lost 3 bases, with 12 bases between them. The CDR3 totals 14 residues.

The CDR3 is CASRTGGSSYEQYF. In DNA, the CDR3 is TGTGCCAGCAGGACAGGGGGCAGCTCCTACGAGCAGTACTTC. This rearrangement joins TRBV11-2 to TRBJ2-7, with 10 bases aligning to TRBD1. J was trimmed by 0 bases and V by 6 bases; bases with no gene match: 2. The CDR3 is 14 residues long. CDR1 and CDR2 (germline): SGHAT, FQNNGV.

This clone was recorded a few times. CDR3 protein: CASSYGGLDNTIYF. DNA of the CDR3: TGTGCCAGCAGTTACGGAGGACTGGACAACACCATATATTTT. J is TRBJ1-3 and V is TRBV6-6; no clear D gene. The V gene lost 2 bases and the J gene lost 7 bases, with 12 bases spanning the gap. CDR1 and CDR2 from the germline V gene are MNHNY and SVGAGI (reference sequence). This CDR3 has 14 residues.

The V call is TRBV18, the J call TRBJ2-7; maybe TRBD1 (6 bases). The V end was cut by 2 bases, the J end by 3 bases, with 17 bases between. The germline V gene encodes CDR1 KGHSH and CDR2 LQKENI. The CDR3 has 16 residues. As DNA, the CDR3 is TGTGCCAGCTCACCAAGTGGGGGCTTAAAAGGCTACGAGCAGTACTTC. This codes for CASSPSGGLKGYEQYF. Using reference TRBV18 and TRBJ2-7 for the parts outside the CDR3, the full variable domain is NAGVMQNPRHLVRRRGQEARLRCSPMKGHSHVYWYRQLPEEGLKFMVYLQKENIIDESGMPKERFSAEFPKEGPSILRIQQVVRGDSAAYFCASSPSGGLKGYEQYFGPGTRLTVT.

The CDR3 DNA is TGCGCCAGCAGCTTGGTTGCAGGGTCGGGTGGCTACACCTTC. This encodes CASSLVAGSGGYTF. The V and J genes are TRBV5-1 and TRBJ1-2; possibly TRBD1 for D (5 bases). V gave up 0 bases and J gave up 7 bases, with 13 bases separating them. CDR1 and CDR2 (germline): SGHRS, YFSETQ. This CDR3 is built from 14 residues.

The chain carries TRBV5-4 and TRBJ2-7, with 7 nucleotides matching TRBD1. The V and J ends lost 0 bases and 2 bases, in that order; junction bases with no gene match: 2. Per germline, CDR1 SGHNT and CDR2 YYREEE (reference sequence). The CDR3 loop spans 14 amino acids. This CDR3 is CASSLEGGAYEQYF. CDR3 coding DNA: TGTGCCAGCAGCTTGGAAGGGGGCGCCTACGAGCAGTACTTC.